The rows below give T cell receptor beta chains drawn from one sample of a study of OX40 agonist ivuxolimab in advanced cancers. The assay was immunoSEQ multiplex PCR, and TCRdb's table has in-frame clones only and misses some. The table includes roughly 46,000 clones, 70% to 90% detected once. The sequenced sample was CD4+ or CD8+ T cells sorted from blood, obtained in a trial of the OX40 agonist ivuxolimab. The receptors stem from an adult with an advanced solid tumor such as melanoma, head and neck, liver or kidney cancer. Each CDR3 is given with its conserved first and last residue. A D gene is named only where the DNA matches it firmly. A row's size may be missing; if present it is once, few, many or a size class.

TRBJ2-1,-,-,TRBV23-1,TGCGCCAGCACCCAAGCACAGGTTTCCTACAATGAGCAGTTCTTC,CASTQAQVSYNEQFF
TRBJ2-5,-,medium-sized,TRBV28,TGTGCCAGCAGTTTTACCCCGAGAGAGACCCAGTACTTC,CASSFTPRETQYF
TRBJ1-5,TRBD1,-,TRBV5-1,TGCGCCAGCAGCACCGGGACAGGGGGAGGTCAGCCCCAGCATTTT,CASSTGTGGGQPQHF
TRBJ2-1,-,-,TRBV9,TGTGCCAGCAGCTCCCGGACAGGGAGGGACTACAATGAGCAGTTCTTC,CASSSRTGRDYNEQFF
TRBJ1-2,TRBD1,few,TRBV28,TGTGCCAGTAAGCGGGACAGGCAAAACTATGGCTACACCTTC,CASKRDRQNYGYTF
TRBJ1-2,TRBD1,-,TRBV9,TGTGCCAGCAGCCCCCGGGACAGGGGGACCAATGGCTACACCTTC,CASSPRDRGTNGYTF
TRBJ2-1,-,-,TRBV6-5,TGTGCCAGCAGTTCACAAAACAATGAGCAGTTCTTC,CASSSQNNEQFF
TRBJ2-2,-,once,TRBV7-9,TGTGCCAGCAGCTTAGGGTCCACCGGGGAGCTGTTTTTT,CASSLGSTGELFF
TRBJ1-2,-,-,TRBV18,TGTGCCAGCTCGATATCCGGAGCGAATGGCTACACCTTC,CASSISGANGYTF
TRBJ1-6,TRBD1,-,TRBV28,TGTGCCAGCAGTTTAAAACAGGGGGCGCTCAGTTCACCCCTCCACTTT,CASSLKQGALSSPLHF
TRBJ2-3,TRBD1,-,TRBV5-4,TGTGCCAGCAGCTCAGACAGGGGGGATACGCAGTATTTT,CASSSDRGDTQYF
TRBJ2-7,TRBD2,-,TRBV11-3,TGTGCCAGCAGCTTAGGGACTAGCGGGAGACAGTACTTC,CASSLGTSGRQYF
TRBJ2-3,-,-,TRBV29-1,TGCAGCGTTTTGGAAAATACGCAGTATTTT,CSVLENTQYF
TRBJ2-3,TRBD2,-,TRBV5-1,TGCGCCAGCAGCTTGATTGCGGGAGGGCCAGATACGCAGTATTTT,CASSLIAGGPDTQYF
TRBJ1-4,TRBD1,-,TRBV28,TGTGCCAGCAGTAGGAACAGGGGAAAACTGTTTTTT,CASSRNRGKLFF
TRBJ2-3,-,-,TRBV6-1,TGTGCCAGCGGGATCAGGGGAACAGATACGCAGTATTTT,CASGIRGTDTQYF
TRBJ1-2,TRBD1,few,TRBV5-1,TGCGCCAGCGCGCCCACAGGGGATGCATCCTATGGCTACACCTTC,CASAPTGDASYGYTF
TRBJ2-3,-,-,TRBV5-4,TGTGCCAGCAGCCCGAGTTGGGGGACCACAGATACGCAGTATTTT,CASSPSWGTTDTQYF
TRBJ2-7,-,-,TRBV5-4,TGTGCCAGCAGCCAAGGAAGGGAGTACGAGCAGTACTTC,CASSQGREYEQYF
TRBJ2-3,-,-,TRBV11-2,TGTGCCAGCAGCTTCTCGGGCGGACCCACAGATACGCAGTATTTT,CASSFSGGPTDTQYF
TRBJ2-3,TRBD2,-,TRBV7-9,TGTGCCAGCAGCCCCTCTTCGCGGGAGACAGATACGCAGTATTTT,CASSPSSRETDTQYF
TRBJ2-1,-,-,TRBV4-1,TGCGCCAGCAGCCCTTCTGCCCAAGCATTAAATGAGCAGTTCTTC,CASSPSAQALNEQFF
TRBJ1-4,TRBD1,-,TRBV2,TGTGCCAGCAGTGTCCCGGGACAGGGGGCGTTTTCTAATGAAAAACTGTTTTTT,CASSVPGQGAFSNEKLFF